This T cell receptor beta chain was sequenced in a study of blood T cell repertoires in COVID-19. Study-wide context: Specimens from acute and convalescent COVID-19 originated in the United States, Italy and Spain. PBMCs, B-cell-depleted T cells, or T cells provided the cDNA or gDNA that made up the material.

This CDR3 comprises 14 residues. The germline gives CDR1 LGHDT, CDR2 YNNKEL (reference sequence). V was clipped by 0 bases and J by 0 bases, with 5 bases between them. Clones were sequenced by immunoSEQ multiplex PCR, and TCRdb holds only the in-frame ones, with some missing. The sample has about 89,000 clones; around nine tenths are singletons. The sequence was collected from a man aged 80 or over with active or convalescent COVID-19. Sequenced material: peripheral blood. This chain joins TRBV3-1 (or the pseudogene TRBV3-2) and TRBJ1-1; D remains unclear. The CDR3 nucleotides are TGTGCCAGCAGCCAAGATCTCGTGAACACTGAAGCTTTCTTT. It encodes CASSQDLVNTEAFF.